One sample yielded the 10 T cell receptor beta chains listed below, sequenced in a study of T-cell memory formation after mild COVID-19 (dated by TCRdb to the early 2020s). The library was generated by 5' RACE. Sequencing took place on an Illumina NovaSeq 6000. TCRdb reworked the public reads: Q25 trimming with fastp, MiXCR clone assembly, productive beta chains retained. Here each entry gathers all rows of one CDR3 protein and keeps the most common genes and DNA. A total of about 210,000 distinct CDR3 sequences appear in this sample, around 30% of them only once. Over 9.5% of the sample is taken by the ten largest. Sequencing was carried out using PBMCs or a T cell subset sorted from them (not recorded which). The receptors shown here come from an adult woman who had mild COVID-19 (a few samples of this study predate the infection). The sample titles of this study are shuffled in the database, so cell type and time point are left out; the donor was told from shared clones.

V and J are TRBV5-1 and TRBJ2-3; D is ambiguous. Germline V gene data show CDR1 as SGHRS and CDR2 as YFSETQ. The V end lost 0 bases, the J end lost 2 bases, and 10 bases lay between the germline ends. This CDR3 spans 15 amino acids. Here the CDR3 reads CASSLGADTTDTQYF. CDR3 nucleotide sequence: TGCGCCAGCAGCTTGGGCGCGGATACCACAGATACGCAGTATTTT.

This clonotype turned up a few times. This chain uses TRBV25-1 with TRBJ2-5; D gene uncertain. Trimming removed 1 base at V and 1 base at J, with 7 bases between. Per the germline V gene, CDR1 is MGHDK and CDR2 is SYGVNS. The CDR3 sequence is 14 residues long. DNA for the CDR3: TGTGCCAGCAGTGAATGGGTTCTCCAAGAGACCCAGTACTTC. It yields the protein CASSEWVLQETQYF.

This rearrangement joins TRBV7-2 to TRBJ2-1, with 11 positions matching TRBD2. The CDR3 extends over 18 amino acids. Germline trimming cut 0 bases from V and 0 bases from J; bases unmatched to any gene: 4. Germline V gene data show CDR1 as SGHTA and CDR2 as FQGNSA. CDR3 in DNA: TGTGCCAGCAGCTTAGCACCGGGACTAGCGGTCTCCTACAATGAGCAGTTCTTC. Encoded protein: CASSLAPGLAVSYNEQFF.

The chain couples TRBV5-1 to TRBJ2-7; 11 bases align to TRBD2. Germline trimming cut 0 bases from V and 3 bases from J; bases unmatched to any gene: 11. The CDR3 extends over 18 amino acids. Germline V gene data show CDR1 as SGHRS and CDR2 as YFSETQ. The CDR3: CASSLAPISGRGFYEQYF. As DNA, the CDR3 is TGCGCCAGCAGCTTGGCCCCCATTAGCGGGAGGGGTTTCTACGAGCAGTACTTC.

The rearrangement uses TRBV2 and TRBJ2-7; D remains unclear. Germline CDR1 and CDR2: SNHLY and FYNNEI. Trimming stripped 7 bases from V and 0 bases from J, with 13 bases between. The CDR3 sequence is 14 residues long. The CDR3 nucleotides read TGTGCCAGCAAATCCGAGGATCTCTCCTACGAGCAGTACTTC. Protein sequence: CASKSEDLSYEQYF.

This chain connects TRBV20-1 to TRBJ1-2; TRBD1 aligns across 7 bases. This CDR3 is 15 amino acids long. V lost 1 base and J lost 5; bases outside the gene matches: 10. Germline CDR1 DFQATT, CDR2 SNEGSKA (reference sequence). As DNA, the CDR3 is TGCAGTGCTAGAGCCAGCCCCGGGACAGCTTATGGCTACACCTTC. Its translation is CSARASPGTAYGYTF.

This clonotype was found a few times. The CDR3 coding sequence is TGTGCCAGCAGCTACGGACTAGCGGGGGCTAGTCCCAGCACAGATACGCAGTATTTT. Translating gives CASSYGLAGASPSTDTQYF. V and J are TRBV7-3 and TRBJ2-3; 13 bases agree with TRBD2. The CDR3 consists of 19 residues. Per the germline V gene, CDR1 is SGHTA and CDR2 is FQGTGA. Losses at the gene ends were 4 bases for V and 0 bases for J; bases not matched to a gene: 10.

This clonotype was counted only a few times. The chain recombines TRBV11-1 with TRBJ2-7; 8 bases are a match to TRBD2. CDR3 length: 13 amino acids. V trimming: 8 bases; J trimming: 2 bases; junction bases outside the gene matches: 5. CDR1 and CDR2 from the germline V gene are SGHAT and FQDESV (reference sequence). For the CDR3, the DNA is TGTGCCAGCGCCGCAGCGGGGGCCTACGAGCAGTACTTC. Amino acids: CASAAAGAYEQYF.

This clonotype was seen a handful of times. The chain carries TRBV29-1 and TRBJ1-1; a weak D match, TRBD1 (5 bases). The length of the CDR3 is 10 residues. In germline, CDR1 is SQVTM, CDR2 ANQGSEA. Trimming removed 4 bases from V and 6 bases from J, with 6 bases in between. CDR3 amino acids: CSVVRAEAFF. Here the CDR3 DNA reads TGCAGCGTTGTCAGGGCTGAAGCTTTCTTT.

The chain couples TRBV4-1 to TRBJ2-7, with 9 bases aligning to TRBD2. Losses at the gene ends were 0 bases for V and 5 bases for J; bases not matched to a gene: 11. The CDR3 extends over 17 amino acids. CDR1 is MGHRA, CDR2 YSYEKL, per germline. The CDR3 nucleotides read TGCGCCAGCAGCCAAGATTCGGGCGGGGGGGCCCGTAACGAGCAGTACTTC. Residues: CASSQDSGGGARNEQYF.